The clone carrying this T cell receptor (beta chain) occurred once. Its antigen remains unknown. The data originate from a study of shared clonotypes between healthy human individuals. General study points: The donor pool, a small one, limited the genetic and exposure-history diversity represented. On the whole, naive subsets had larger estimated richness than memory subsets had.

Each subset's genomic DNA was shared equally among a number of immunoSEQ plates. Sequencing used immunoSEQ multiplex PCR; TCRdb keeps in-frame clones, though not all of them. The sample carries some 1 million clones, about 70% recorded once. The CDR3 sequence is 17 residues long. The germline CDR1 and CDR2 sequences are SGHDT and YYEEEE. Trimming cost V 3 bases and J 3 bases; bases outside gene matches: 13. CD45RA-negative memory and CD45RA+ naive subsets were split from the CD4+ cells. The J gene is TRBJ2-5, the V gene TRBV5-6; 8 bases are shared with TRBD2. The receptor's source is a man aged 18 to 30 in good health. Sequencing was done on a sample of memory CD4+ T cells sorted from blood. Subset reported: CD45RA-negative fraction. CDR3 coding DNA: TGTGCCAGCAGCTACTGGGTTCTGGGACTAGAAAAAGAGACCCAGTACTTC. This codes for CASSYWVLGLEKETQYF.